The clone carrying this TCR beta chain was observed a handful of times. Its antigen is not identified. TCRdb re-called the 5' RACE reads with MiXCR, one entry per CDR3 protein. The top ten clones hold 18% of a sample with around 350,000 distinct CDR3 sequences, approximately 10% of them seen once. The data derive from a study of T cells after yellow fever vaccination. General observations from the study: Researchers cautioned that FACS-sorted repertoires could harbor abundant clonotypes contaminating from the bulk population.

Germline values: CDR1 DFQATT, CDR2 SNEGSKA (reference sequence). With 3 bases removed from V and 3 bases from J, the gap between germline ends came to 10 bases. This CDR3 contains 13 residues. Material: PBMCs, obtained on the day of the first yellow fever vaccination. The receptor was derived from a man aged 18 to 30 who received the YFV17D yellow fever vaccine. The chain couples TRBV20-1 to TRBJ2-3; D is possibly TRBD2 (6 bases). The CDR3 protein is CSARVGGTDTQYF. CDR3 sequence (DNA): TGCAGTGCTAGGGTCGGGGGAACAGATACGCAGTATTTT.